This T cell receptor (beta chain) was recorded in a study of T cells after yellow fever vaccination. The CDR3 is made up of 17 amino acids. Trimming cost V 5 bases and J 4 bases; bases outside gene matches: 16. Germline CDR1 and CDR2: SEHNR and FQNEAQ (reference sequence). General study points: Post-booster repertoires again held most primary-vaccination clones (about 95% CD4, roughly 88% CD8).

TCRdb redid the calling of the 5' RACE reads with MiXCR, one entry per CDR3 protein. The sample lists roughly 96,000 distinct CDR3 sequences, 8% to 10% occurring once. V gene TRBV7-9 combines with J gene TRBJ2-7; 8 positions match TRBD2. This clonotype was sampled from a young man who received the YFV17D yellow fever vaccine. The sample here was CD8+ T cells not binding an NS4B(214-222) dextramer, sorted from PBMCs, taken less than 18 days after the first yellow fever vaccination. For the CDR3, the DNA is TGTGCCAGCAGCACCCCGGTGCCAGCGGGGGCTAAATACGAGCAGTACTTC. Translation gives CASSTPVPAGAKYEQYF. The complete variable domain, with remaining parts taken from reference TRBV7-9 and TRBJ2-7, reads DTGVSQNPRHKITKRGQNVTFRCDPISEHNRLYWYRQTLGQGPEFLTYFQNEAQLEKSRLLSDRFSAERPKGSFSTLEIQRTEQGDSAMYLCASSTPVPAGAKYEQYFGPGTRLTVT.